The 3 T cell receptor beta chains below come from one sample, sequenced in a study of cytomegalovirus exposure and HLA in healthy donors. The primer mix had 60 Vbeta and 13 Jbeta primers. Repertoires were generated with immunoSEQ multiplex PCR, while TCRdb's copy carries only in-frame clones and drops some. This sample has approximately 130,000 clones, with 65% to 80% found just once. Sequencing used PBMCs. The source is a woman aged 40 to 50 in good health and CMV-seronegative.

The rearrangement joins TRBV27 to TRBJ2-1; TRBD2 matches 9 bases. This CDR3 region has 15 residues. J was trimmed by 2 bases and V by 7 bases; bases with no gene match: 6. The germline V gene encodes CDR1 MNHEY and CDR2 SMNVEV (reference sequence). This CDR3 is CASNLSGGPYNEQFF. DNA for the CDR3: TGTGCCAGCAACCTTAGCGGGGGCCCCTACAATGAGCAGTTCTTC.

In regard to this clone: An end of the junction differs from the germline gene, which may be a read error. The chain links TRBV5-1 to TRBJ1-1; possibly TRBD1 for D (6 bases). The CDR3 totals 17 residues. Germline CDR1 reads SGHRS; CDR2 reads YFSETQ. The CDR3 protein is CASSLGGQGERGTEAFF. The CDR3 nucleotides are TGCGCCAGCAGTTTGGGGGGGCAGGGAGAAAGAGGGACTGAAGCTTTCTTT.

V and J are TRBV27 and TRBJ2-7, with 7 bases aligning to TRBD2. Germline CDR1 is MNHEY and CDR2 is SMNVEV (reference sequence). The V gene end was trimmed by 8 bases and the J gene end by 3 bases; junction bases not matched to a gene: 13. CDR3 length: 15 residues. CDR3 coding DNA: TGTGCCAGCTCTCCCGATGGGGGGGAGAGCTACGAGCAGTACTTC. It specifies CASSPDGGESYEQYF.